This T cell receptor beta chain was documented in a study of blood T cell repertoires in COVID-19. Study overall: The United States, Italy and Spain supplied acute and convalescent COVID-19 samples. T cells, B-cell-depleted T cells, or PBMCs supplied cDNA or gDNA.

Germline assignment: CDR1 MNHEY and CDR2 SMNVEV (reference sequence). The CDR3 covers 15 residues. V lost 5 bases and J 5 bases, leaving 16 bases between the germline ends. Original processing notes: Cell counts per sample came from amplifying reference gene primers. TCRdb keeps only in-frame clones here, not all; method: immunoSEQ multiplex PCR. The V and J calls and clone size are taken from that table; D and trimming were inferred from the DNA. The sample has around 170,000 clones; 86% are singletons. The clonotype originates from a woman in her seventies with acute or convalescent COVID-19. Sequencing was carried out using peripheral blood. The chain joins TRBV27 to TRBJ1-5; no reliable D call. For the CDR3, the DNA is TGTGCCAGCAGTCCGCGGCGGAACCCGGATCAGCCCCAGCATTTT. Translation: CASSPRRNPDQPQHF.